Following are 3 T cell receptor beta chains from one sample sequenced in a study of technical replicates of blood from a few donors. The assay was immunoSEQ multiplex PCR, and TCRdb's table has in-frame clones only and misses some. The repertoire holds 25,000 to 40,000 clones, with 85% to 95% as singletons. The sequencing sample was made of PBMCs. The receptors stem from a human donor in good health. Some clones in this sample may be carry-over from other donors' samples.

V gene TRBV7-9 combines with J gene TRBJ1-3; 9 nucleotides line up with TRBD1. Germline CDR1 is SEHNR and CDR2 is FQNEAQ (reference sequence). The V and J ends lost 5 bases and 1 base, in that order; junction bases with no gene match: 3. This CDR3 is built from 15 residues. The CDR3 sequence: CASSAGTGSGNTIYF. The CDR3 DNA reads TGTGCCAGCAGCGCCGGGACAGGGTCTGGAAACACCATATATTTT.

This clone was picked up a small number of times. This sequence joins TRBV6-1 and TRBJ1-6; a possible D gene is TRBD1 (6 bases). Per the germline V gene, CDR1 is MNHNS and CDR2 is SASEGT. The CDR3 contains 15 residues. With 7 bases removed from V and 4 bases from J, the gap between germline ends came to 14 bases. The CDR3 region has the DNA TGTGCCAGCACCTTAGGACAGACTTATAATTCACCCCTCCACTTT. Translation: CASTLGQTYNSPLHF.

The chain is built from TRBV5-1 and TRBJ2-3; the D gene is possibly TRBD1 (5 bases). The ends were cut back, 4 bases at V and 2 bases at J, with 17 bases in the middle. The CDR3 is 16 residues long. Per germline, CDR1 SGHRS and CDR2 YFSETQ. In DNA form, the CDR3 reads TGCGCCAGCAGCCTCGGACAACCCGGACCCACAGATACGCAGTATTTT. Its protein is CASSLGQPGPTDTQYF.